The present T cell receptor (beta chain) was sequenced within a study of blood T cell repertoires in COVID-19. Study information: Italy, Spain and the United States were the sources of the convalescent and acute COVID-19 samples. The cDNA or gDNA used as material had been derived from T cells, B-cell-depleted T cells, or PBMCs.

As handled by the study authors: The authors estimated nucleated cell counts from reference gene primer amplification. Sequenced by immunoSEQ multiplex PCR; TCRdb stores in-frame clones only, minus some. The V and J calls and the clone size are those of that table, but D and trimming were determined from the DNA. The sample lists some 280,000 clones, roughly 85% seen once, with around 3% in the top ten. The germline V gene has CDR1 SGHDT and CDR2 YYEEEE. CDR3 length equals 15 residues. The trim removed 1 base at V and 1 base at J, leaving 4 bases unmatched. The sequence was collected from a woman younger than 45 with active or convalescent COVID-19. Material: peripheral blood. This chain uses TRBV5-6 with TRBJ1-1, with TRBD1 matching 7 bases. CDR3 DNA sequence: TGTGCCAGCAGCTTGTATGGGACAGAGAACACTGAAGCTTTCTTT. Translating gives CASSLYGTENTEAFF.